Sequencing of this TCR beta chain was carried out in a study of blood T cell repertoires in COVID-19. Study background: T cells, B-cell-depleted T cells, or PBMCs provided the cDNA or gDNA that served as material.

Germline CDR1 SGHRS, CDR2 YFSETQ. The CDR3 spans 15 residues. V lost 0 bases, J lost 2 bases, and 12 bases lay in between. The protocol was immunoSEQ multiplex PCR, while the TCRdb copy is restricted to in-frame clones and leaves out a portion. Of roughly 150,000 clones listed, about 80% were seen once; the top ten hold 2% to 2.5%. This clonotype was obtained from a woman of 80 years or more with acute or convalescent COVID-19. Sequenced input: peripheral blood. This chain joins TRBV5-1 and TRBJ2-7, with D tentatively TRBD1 (6 bases). The CDR3, as DNA: TGCGCCAGCAGCTTGGCCTTACAGGGACCCTACGAGCAGTACTTC. This codes for CASSLALQGPYEQYF.